This is a list of T cell receptor beta chains from one sample in a study of patients and donors after allogeneic stem cell transplantation. TCRdb processed the RT-PCR reads anew with MiXCR; each CDR3 protein has one entry. The sample records about 410,000 distinct CDR3 sequences, 16% being singletons. Material: blood, either unsorted or a sorted T cell fraction (not recorded which). These receptors were obtained from a human donor who was either an allogeneic HSCT recipient or a stem cell or donor lymphocyte infusion donor (not recorded which). It is not recorded whose cells these are; they may come from a transplant donor. Both conserved end residues are part of each CDR3. Each record gives: CDR3 DNA, CDR3 protein, clone size, J gene, V gene, D gene. The D gene is left open where the match is weak. Some rows have no size entry. The others give once, few or many, or a class for an expanded clone.

TGTGCCAGCAGCCACCGGGACAGGGTATTCGCTGGGGCCAACGTCCTGACTTTC	CASSHRDRVFAGANVLTF	many	TRBJ2-6	TRBV3-1	TRBD1
TGCGCCAGCAGGTCGTCCCTGAACACTGAAGCTTTCTTT	CASRSSLNTEAFF	many	TRBJ1-1	TRBV5-1	NA
TGTGCCATCAGAAGCGGCTCCTACAATGAGCAGTTCTTC	CAIRSGSYNEQFF	NA	TRBJ2-1	TRBV10-3	NA
TGCAGCGGAGAGACAGCTACTACCTACAATGAGCAGTTCTTC	CSGETATTYNEQFF	many	TRBJ2-1	TRBV29-1	NA
TGTGCCAGCAGTATCCGGGGGGAAAGGAGCCAGCCCCAGCATTTT	CASSIRGERSQPQHF	NA	TRBJ1-5	TRBV6-1	NA
TGTGCCAGCAGCTTAGTAACTAGCGGGGGTCCCAGAGAGCAGTTCTTC	CASSLVTSGGPREQFF	NA	TRBJ2-1	TRBV11-2	TRBD2
TGTGCCAGTAGTCCCCCCGGGACTAGATACTACGAGCAGTACTTC	CASSPPGTRYYEQYF	NA	TRBJ2-7	TRBV19	TRBD2
TGCAGTGCTAGGGCCGGGACAGGGGGCGCGAATAAGGAGACCCAGTACTTC	CSARAGTGGANKETQYF	NA	TRBJ2-5	TRBV20-1	TRBD1
TGTGCCAGTATAGCGGGAGACAAAAACATTCAGTACTTC	CASIAGDKNIQYF	NA	TRBJ2-4	TRBV19	TRBD2
TGTGCCAGCAGCTTAGGAGAGCGGAAGCAGTTCTTC	CASSLGERKQFF	few	TRBJ2-1	TRBV7-2	NA
TGTGCCAGCGGGAACACCGGGGAGCTGTTTTTT	CASGNTGELFF	many	TRBJ2-2	TRBV6-2/TRBV6-3	NA
TGCGCCAGCAGCTTGGCCGGGGCAGTGGCCACCTACGAGCAGTACTTC	CASSLAGAVATYEQYF	few	TRBJ2-7	TRBV5-1	NA
TGTGCCAGCAGCCAGTTCCAGGGGTACGAGCAGTACTTC	CASSQFQGYEQYF	few	TRBJ2-7	TRBV3-1	NA
TGCGCCAGCAGCTTGGAAGGAGTCAGGGCCAAATATGGCTACACCTTC	CASSLEGVRAKYGYTF	NA	TRBJ1-2	TRBV5-1	NA
TGTGCCACCGAAGAGGACACCGGGGAGCTGTTTTTT	CATEEDTGELFF	few	TRBJ2-2	TRBV24-1	NA
TGTGCCAGCAGCTTCCTCATAAGGCGATCAAAGCTCCAAGAGACCCAGTACTTC	CASSFLIRRSKLQETQYF	NA	TRBJ2-5	TRBV5-6	NA
TGTGCCAGCAGTATTAGCGGGAGGGGCACAGATACGCAGTATTTT	CASSISGRGTDTQYF	once	TRBJ2-3	TRBV27	TRBD2
TGCAGTGCTAAGACAGACACAGGGGAGGCTTTCTTT	CSAKTDTGEAFF	few	TRBJ1-1	TRBV20-1	TRBD1
TGCGCCAGCAGCCAGAGAACGGGTTACGAGCAGTACTTC	CASSQRTGYEQYF	many	TRBJ2-7	TRBV4-1	NA
TGTGCCAGCAGCCCTAAGATCCACGAGCAGTACTTC	CASSPKIHEQYF	NA	TRBJ2-7	TRBV11-2	NA
TGCGCCAGCAGCCAAGGATTTATGAGCATCCGCTACACCTTC	CASSQGFMSIRYTF	NA	TRBJ1-2	TRBV4-1	NA
TGCGCCAGCAGCTTGGCCAGTCTAGCGGCCAACACCGGGGAGCTGTTTTTT	CASSLASLAANTGELFF	few	TRBJ2-2	TRBV5-1	TRBD2
TGTGCCAGCAGCCCAGCAGGTAGCAATCAGCCCCAGCATTTT	CASSPAGSNQPQHF	few	TRBJ1-5	TRBV4-2	NA